This T cell receptor beta chain was profiled in a study of blood T cell repertoires in COVID-19. Across the whole study: COVID-19 samples, acute and convalescent, were from the United States, Italy and Spain. Nucleic acid was either cDNA or gDNA, and it came from T cells, B-cell-depleted T cells, or PBMCs.

Trimming left V 2 bases short and J 0 bases short, with 20 bases between. The CDR3 extends over 18 amino acids. The V gene's germline CDR1 is MNHNS and CDR2 SASEGT. How the authors handled the data: Quantification of nucleated cells was approximated via reference gene primer amplification. TCRdb keeps only in-frame clones here, not all; method: immunoSEQ multiplex PCR. The DNA was the basis for D and trimming; V, J and clone size are from that table. The sample has approximately 76,000 clones, around 82% seen once; the top ten hold around two fifths. Sequencing used peripheral blood. The chain employs TRBV6-1 and TRBJ2-7; D is possibly TRBD2 (7 bases). The TCR was taken from a man older than 75 with active or convalescent COVID-19. CDR3 bases: TGTGCCAGCAGTGAATACCCGGCGACGGCGGGGGCCTCCTACGAGCAGTACTTC. This codes for CASSEYPATAGASYEQYF.